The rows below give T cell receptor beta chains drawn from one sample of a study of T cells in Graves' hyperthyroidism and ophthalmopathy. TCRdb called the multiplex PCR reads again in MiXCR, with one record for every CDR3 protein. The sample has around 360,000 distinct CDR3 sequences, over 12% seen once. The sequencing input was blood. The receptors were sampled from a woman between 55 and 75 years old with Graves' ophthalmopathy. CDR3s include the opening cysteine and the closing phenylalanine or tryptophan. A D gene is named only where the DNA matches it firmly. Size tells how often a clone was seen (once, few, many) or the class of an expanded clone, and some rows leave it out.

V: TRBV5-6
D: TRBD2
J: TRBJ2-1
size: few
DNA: TGTGCCAGCAGCCCTATAGCGGGATGGTACAATGAGCAGTTCTTC
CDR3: CASSPIAGWYNEQFF

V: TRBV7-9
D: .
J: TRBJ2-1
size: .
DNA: TGTGCCAGCAGCTTTCTGGCGAGAGATATGGGGCAGTTCTTC
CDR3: CASSFLARDMGQFF

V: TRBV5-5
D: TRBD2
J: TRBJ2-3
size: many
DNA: TGTGCCAGCAGCTTGGGACTAGCGCTAGCCCCTCGCGATACGCAGTATTTT
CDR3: CASSLGLALAPRDTQYF

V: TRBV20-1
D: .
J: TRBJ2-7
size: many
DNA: TGCAGTGCTAGAGAGCCGGATTCCTACGAGCAGTACTTC
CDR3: CSAREPDSYEQYF

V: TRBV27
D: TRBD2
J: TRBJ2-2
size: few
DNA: TGTGCCAGCAGCAAGGTAGCGGGAGATCTCGCGAACACCGGGGAGCTGTTTTTT
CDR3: CASSKVAGDLANTGELFF

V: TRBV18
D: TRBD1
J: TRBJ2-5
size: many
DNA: TGTGCCAGCTCCGACTCCCAGGGGGCTCACGAGACCCAGTACTTC
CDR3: CASSDSQGAHETQYF

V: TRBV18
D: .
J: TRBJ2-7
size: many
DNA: TGTGCCACGGGGCGGCAGCCTGACGAGCAGTACTTC
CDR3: CATGRQPDEQYF

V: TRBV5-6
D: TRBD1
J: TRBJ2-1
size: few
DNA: TGTGCCAGCAGCTTAGGGGGACAGGGGTCCCAACTTCTCTACAATGAGCAGTTCTTC
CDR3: CASSLGGQGSQLLYNEQFF

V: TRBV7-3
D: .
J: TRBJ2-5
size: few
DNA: TGTGCCAGCAGCTTAACGCCGGATCAAGAGACCCAGTACTTC
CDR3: CASSLTPDQETQYF

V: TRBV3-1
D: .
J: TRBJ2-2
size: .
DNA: TGTGCCAGCAGCCAAGTCGCCGTCCCGAAACCCGGGGAGCTGTTTTTT
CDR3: CASSQVAVPKPGELFF

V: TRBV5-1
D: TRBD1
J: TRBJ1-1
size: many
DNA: TGCGCCAGCAGCTTTCCGGGACAGGGGGCTTCGACTGAAGCTTTCTTT
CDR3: CASSFPGQGASTEAFF

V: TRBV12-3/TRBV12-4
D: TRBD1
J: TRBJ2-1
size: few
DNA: TGTGCCAGCAGTCCTGGGCCGGGACAGAGAGTTAATGAGCAGTTCTTC
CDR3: CASSPGPGQRVNEQFF

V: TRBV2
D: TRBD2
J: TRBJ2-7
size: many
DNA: TGTGCCAGCAGTGAAGAGTTTAGGACTAGCATCTACGAGCAGTACTTC
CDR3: CASSEEFRTSIYEQYF

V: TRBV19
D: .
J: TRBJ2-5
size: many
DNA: TGTGCCACCGGGACTTCCCAAGAGACCCAGTACTTC
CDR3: CATGTSQETQYF

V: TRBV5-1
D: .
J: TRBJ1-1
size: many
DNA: TGCGCCAGCAGCTTGTTGTACAGGGAGAACACTGAAGCTTTCTTT
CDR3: CASSLLYRENTEAFF

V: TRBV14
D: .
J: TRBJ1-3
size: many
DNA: TGTGCCAGCAGCCAAGTCGGGGTACCCGGAAACACCATATATTTT
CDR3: CASSQVGVPGNTIYF

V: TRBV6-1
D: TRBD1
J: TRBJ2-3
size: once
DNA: TGTGCCAGCAGCCCCCTCGCAGGGGGCAACACAGATACGCAGTATTTT
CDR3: CASSPLAGGNTDTQYF

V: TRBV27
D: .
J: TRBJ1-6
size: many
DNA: TGTGCCAGCAGTTTCGAACAGGGCACCCTCCACTTT
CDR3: CASSFEQGTLHF

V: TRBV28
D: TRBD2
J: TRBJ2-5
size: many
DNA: TGTGCCAGCAGTAGCGGGAGAGAGACCCAGTACTTC
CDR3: CASSSGRETQYF

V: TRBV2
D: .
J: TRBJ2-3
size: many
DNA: TGTGCCAGCAATTTCGATATCTCGGGCACAGATACGCAGTATTTT
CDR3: CASNFDISGTDTQYF

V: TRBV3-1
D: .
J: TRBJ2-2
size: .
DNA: TGTGCCAGCAGCCAAGGAATCCCTATGGGCACGAACACCGGGGAGCTGTTTTTT
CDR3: CASSQGIPMGTNTGELFF

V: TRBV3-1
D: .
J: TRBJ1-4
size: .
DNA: TGTGCCAGCAGAACAAGGGGGACTAATGAAAAACTGTTTTTT
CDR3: CASRTRGTNEKLFF

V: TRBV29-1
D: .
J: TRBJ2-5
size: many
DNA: TGCAGCGCCGAGGTTCTAGAGACCCAGTACTTC
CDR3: CSAEVLETQYF

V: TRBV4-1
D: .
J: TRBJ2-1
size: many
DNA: TGCGCCAGCAGCCAAGGGACATCCAGGTACAATGAGCAGTTCTTC
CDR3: CASSQGTSRYNEQFF

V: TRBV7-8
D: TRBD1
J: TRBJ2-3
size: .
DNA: TGTGCCAGCAGCATGATCAGGGGGCTTGGCACAGATACGCAGTATTTT
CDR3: CASSMIRGLGTDTQYF

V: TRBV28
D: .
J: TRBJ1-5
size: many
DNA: TGTGCCAGCAGTTTACCCCGCCTTCACCAGCCCCAGCATTTT
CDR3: CASSLPRLHQPQHF

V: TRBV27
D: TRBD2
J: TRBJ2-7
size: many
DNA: TGTGCCAGCAGTTTTTCAAGCGGGAGCTCCTACGAGCAGTACTTC
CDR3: CASSFSSGSSYEQYF

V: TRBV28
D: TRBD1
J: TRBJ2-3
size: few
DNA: TGTGCCAGCAGGAGACAGGGGGCGCGATTAGATACGCAGTATTTT
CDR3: CASRRQGARLDTQYF

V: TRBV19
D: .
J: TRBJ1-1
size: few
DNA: TGTGCCAGTAGTTCCCGGACAGTTTTGAACACTGAAGCTTTCTTT
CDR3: CASSSRTVLNTEAFF

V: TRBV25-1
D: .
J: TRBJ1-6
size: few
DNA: TGTGCCAGCAGTGACCCCAGTGGTTCACCCCTCCACTTT
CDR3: CASSDPSGSPLHF

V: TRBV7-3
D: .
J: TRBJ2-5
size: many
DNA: TGTGCCAGCAGCTTACTGTCCCAAGAGACCCAGTACTTC
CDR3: CASSLLSQETQYF

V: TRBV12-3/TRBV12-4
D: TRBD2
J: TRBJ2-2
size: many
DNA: TGTGCCAGCAGTTTAGGTCGGACTAGCGATAACACCGGGGAGCTGTTTTTT
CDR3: CASSLGRTSDNTGELFF

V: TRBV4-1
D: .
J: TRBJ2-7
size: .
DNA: TGCGCCAGCAGCCCCTTCCAGCGAACCTACGAGCAGTACTTC
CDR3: CASSPFQRTYEQYF

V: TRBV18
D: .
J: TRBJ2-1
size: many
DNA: TGTGCCAGCTCACGGGTGGACGTTCCCTATGAGCAGTTCTTC
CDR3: CASSRVDVPYEQFF

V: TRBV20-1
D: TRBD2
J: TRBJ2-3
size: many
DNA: TGCAGTGCTAGTGATACAGCGGGAACGCATACGCAGTATTTT
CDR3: CSASDTAGTHTQYF

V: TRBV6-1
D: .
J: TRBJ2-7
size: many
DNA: TGTGCCAGCGGAACCTACGAGCAGTACTTC
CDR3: CASGTYEQYF

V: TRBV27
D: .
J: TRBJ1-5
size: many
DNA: TGTGCCAGCAGTTTAAGGGGGGCGGGTCAGCCCCAGCATTTT
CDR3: CASSLRGAGQPQHF

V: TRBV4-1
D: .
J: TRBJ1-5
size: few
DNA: TGCGCCAGCAGCCTAGTGGGTAGCAATCAGCCCCAGCATTTT
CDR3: CASSLVGSNQPQHF

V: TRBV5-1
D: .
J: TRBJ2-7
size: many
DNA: TGCGCCAGCAGCTTGGATGGTAGCAGGGGAGCCTACGAGCAGTACTTC
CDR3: CASSLDGSRGAYEQYF

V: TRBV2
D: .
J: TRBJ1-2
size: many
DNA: TGTGCCAGCAGCCCGACAGTGAGGTCGGATGGCTACACCTTC
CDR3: CASSPTVRSDGYTF

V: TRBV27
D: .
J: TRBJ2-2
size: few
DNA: TGTGCCAGCAGTTCCAGGTCGAACACCGGGGAGCTGTTTTTT
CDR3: CASSSRSNTGELFF

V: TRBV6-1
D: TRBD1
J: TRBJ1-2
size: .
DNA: TGTGCCAGCAGGCCCGGGACAGACCTATACGGCTACACCTTC
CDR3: CASRPGTDLYGYTF

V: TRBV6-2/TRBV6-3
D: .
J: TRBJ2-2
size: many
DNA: TGTGCCAGCAGTTCCTGGTACACCGGGGAGCTGTTTTTT
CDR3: CASSSWYTGELFF

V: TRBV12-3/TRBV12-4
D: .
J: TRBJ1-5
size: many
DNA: TGTGCCAGCAGTTTCGGCCTAGGGGGGCCCCAGCATTTT
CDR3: CASSFGLGGPQHF

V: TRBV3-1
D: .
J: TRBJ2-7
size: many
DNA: TGTGCCAGCACCCCAGCCCCCGCCGGCTCCTACGAGCAGTACTTC
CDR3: CASTPAPAGSYEQYF

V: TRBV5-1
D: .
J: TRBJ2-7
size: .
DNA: TGCGCCAGCAAGAGGGGAACAACAACCTACGAGCAGTACTTC
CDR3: CASKRGTTTYEQYF